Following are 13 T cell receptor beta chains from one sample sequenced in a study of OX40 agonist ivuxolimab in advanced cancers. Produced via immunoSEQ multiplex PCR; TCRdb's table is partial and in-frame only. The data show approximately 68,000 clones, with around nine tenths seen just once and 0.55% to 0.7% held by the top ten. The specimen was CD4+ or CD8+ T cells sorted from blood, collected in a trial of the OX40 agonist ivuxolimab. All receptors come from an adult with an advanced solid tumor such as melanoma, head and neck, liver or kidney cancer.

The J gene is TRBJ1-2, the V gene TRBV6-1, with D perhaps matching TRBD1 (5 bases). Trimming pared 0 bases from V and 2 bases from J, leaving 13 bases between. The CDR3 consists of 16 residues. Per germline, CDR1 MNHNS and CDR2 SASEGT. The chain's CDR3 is CASSEALHGGNYGYTF. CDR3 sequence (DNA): TGTGCCAGCAGTGAAGCGCTTCATGGGGGGAACTATGGCTACACCTTC.

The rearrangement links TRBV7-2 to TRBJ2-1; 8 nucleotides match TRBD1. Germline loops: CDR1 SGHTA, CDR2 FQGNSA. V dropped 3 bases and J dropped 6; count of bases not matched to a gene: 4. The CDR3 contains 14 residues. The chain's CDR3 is CASSFKQGVNEQFF. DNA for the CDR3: TGTGCCAGCAGCTTTAAACAGGGGGTCAATGAGCAGTTCTTC.

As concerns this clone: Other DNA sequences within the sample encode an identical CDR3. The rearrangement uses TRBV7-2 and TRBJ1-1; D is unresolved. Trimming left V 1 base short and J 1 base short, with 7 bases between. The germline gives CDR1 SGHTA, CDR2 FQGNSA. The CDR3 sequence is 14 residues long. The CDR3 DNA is TGTGCCAGCAGCTTAGGTAGGAAGAACACTGAAGCTTTCTTT. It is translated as CASSLGRKNTEAFF.

The CDR3: CASSRGRETQYF. The CDR3 DNA reads as TGTGCCAGCAGCCGCGGGCGGGAGACCCAGTACTTC. This chain uses TRBV6-5 with TRBJ2-5; D might be TRBD2 (5 bases). Germline values: CDR1 MNHEY, CDR2 SVGAGI. CDR3 size: 12 residues. V was clipped by 6 bases and J by 5 bases, with 10 bases between them.

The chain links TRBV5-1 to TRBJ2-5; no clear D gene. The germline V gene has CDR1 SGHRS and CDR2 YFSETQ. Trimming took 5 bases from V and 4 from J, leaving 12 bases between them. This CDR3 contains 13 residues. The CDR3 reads CASRSMSAETQYF. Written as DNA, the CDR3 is TGCGCCAGCAGAAGCATGAGCGCAGAGACCCAGTACTTC.

The CDR3 protein is CASGRDPANYGYTF. The DNA for the CDR3 is TGTGCCAGTGGTCGGGACCCAGCTAACTATGGCTACACCTTC. This chain links TRBV6-5 with TRBJ1-2, with a possible D match to TRBD1 (5 bases). With 9 bases removed from V and 0 bases from J, the gap between germline ends came to 14 bases. Per germline, CDR1 MNHEY and CDR2 SVGAGI. This CDR3 contains 14 residues.

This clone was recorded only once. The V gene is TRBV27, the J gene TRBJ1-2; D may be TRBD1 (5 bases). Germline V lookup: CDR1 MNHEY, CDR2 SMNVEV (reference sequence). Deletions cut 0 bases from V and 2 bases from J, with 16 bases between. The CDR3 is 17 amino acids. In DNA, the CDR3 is TGTGCCAGCAGTTTATCTTTAAGGGCAGGGTCAAACTATGGCTACACCTTC. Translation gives CASSLSLRAGSNYGYTF.

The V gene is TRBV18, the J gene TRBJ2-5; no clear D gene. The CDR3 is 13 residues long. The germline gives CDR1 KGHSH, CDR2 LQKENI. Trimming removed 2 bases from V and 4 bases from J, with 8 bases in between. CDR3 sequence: CASSPNTVETQYF. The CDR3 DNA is TGTGCCAGCTCACCAAATACGGTAGAGACCCAGTACTTC.

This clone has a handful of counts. The CDR3 sequence is CASRGQLYQPQHF. Here the CDR3 DNA reads TGTGCCAGTAGGGGACAGCTTTATCAGCCCCAGCATTTT. The chain employs TRBV19 and TRBJ1-5, with 7 bases matching TRBD1. CDR3 length equals 13 residues. J gave up 5 bases and V 6 bases, and 4 bases lay outside the gene matches. CDR1 and CDR2 (germline): LNHDA, SQIVND (reference sequence).

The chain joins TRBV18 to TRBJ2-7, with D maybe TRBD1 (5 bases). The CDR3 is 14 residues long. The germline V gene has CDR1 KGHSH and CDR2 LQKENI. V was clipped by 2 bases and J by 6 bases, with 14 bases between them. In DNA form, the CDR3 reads TGTGCCAGCTCACCAACCTCAGCAGGGCGCGAGCAGTACTTC. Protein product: CASSPTSAGREQYF.

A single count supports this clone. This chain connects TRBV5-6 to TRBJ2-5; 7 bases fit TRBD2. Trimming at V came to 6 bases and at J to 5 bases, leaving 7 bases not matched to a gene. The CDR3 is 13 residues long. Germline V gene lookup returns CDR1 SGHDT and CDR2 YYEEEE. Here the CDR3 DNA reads TGTGCCAGCACCCTCGGGGGGATGGAGACCCAGTACTTC. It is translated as CASTLGGMETQYF.

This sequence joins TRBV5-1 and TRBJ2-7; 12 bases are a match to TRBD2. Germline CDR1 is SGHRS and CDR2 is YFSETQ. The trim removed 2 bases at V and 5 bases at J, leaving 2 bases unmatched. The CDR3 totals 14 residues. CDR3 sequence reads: CASSLRLAGDEQYF. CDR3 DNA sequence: TGCGCCAGCAGCTTAAGACTAGCGGGAGACGAGCAGTACTTC.

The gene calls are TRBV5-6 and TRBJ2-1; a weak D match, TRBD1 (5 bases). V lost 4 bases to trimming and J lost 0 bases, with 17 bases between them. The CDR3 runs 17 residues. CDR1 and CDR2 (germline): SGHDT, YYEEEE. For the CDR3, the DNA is TGTGCCAGCAGCCGAGCAACCAGGGCCTCCTCCTACAATGAGCAGTTCTTC. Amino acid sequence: CASSRATRASSYNEQFF.